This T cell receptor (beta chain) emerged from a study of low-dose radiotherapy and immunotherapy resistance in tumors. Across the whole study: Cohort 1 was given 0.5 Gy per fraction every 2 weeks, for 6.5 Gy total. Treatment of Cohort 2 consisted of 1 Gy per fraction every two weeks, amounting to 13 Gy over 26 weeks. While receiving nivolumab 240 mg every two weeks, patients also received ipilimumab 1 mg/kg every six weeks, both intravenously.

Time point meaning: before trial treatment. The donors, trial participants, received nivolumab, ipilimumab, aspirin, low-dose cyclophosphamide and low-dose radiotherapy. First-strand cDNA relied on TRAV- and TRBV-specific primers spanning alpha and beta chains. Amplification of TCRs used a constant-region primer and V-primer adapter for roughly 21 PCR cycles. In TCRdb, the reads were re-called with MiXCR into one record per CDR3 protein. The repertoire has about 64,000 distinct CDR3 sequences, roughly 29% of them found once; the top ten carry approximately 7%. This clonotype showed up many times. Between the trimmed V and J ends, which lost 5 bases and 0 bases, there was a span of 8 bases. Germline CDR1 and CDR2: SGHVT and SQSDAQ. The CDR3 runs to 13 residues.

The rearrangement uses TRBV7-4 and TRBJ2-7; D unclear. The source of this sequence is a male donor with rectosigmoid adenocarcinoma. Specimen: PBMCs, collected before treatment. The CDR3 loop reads CASSPNPSYEQYF. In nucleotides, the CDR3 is TGTGCCAGCAGCCCCAACCCCTCCTACGAGCAGTACTTC.